Each of the 29 T cell receptor beta chains below was sequenced from the same sample in a study of T-cell reconstitution after alpha-beta-depleted transplantation in children. Unique molecular identifiers were incorporated into the prepared TCRbeta library. TCRdb re-analysed the PCR reads in MiXCR, keeping a single row per CDR3 protein. The sample comprises a few hundred thousand distinct CDR3 sequences, around 10% of which are singletons, and 23% rests with the top ten. The sequencing used peripheral blood, collected 180 days after TCRalphabeta/CD19-depleted stem cell transplant. These receptors were collected from a male patient aged 2 to 10 who had a stem cell transplant for chronic granulomatous disease, so the T cells may come from the graft donor.

This clonotype came up many times. This CDR3 reads CASRVFATNEKLFF. DNA for the CDR3: TGTGCCAGCCGGGTTTTTGCAACTAATGAAAAACTGTTTTTT. The chain carries TRBV2 and TRBJ1-4; D remains unclear. Germline V gene data show CDR1 as SNHLY and CDR2 as FYNNEI. The CDR3 runs to 14 residues. The ends were cut back, 8 bases at V and 0 bases at J, with 10 bases in the middle.

This clonotype was observed many times. The chain carries TRBV20-1 and TRBJ2-7; TRBD2 aligns across 14 bases. The CDR3 contains 15 residues. The V gene end was trimmed by 3 bases and the J gene end by 2 bases; junction bases not matched to a gene: 3. Looked up from germline, CDR1 is DFQATT and CDR2 is SNEGSKA (reference sequence). The CDR3, as DNA: TGCAGTGCTAGGGGACTAGCGGGAGATGCCTACGAGCAGTACTTC. This codes for CSARGLAGDAYEQYF.

This clonotype was found many times. The gene calls are TRBV27 and TRBJ1-2; D not resolved. Deletions cut 4 bases from V and 3 bases from J, with 12 bases between. This CDR3 contains 14 residues. The germline V gene has CDR1 MNHEY and CDR2 SMNVEV (reference sequence). The CDR3 loop is CASSSMKGYYGYTF. The CDR3 coding sequence is TGTGCCAGCAGTTCAATGAAAGGATACTATGGCTACACCTTC.

This clonotype was found once. The rearrangement joins TRBV7-7 to TRBJ2-7; possible D gene TRBD1, 5 bases. There are 14 residues in the CDR3. Germline values: CDR1 SSHAT, CDR2 FNYEAQ (reference sequence). V was cut by 2 bases and J by 2 bases, with 10 bases left in between. The CDR3 DNA reads as TGTGCCAGCAGCTTACAGCAGGGTCCCTACGAGCAGTACTTC. Its translation: CASSLQQGPYEQYF. Based on the CDR3 plus reference TRBV7-7 and TRBJ2-7, the full variable domain is GAGVSQSPRYKVTKRGQDVTLRCDPISSHATLYWYQQALGQGPEFLTYFNYEAQPDKSGLPSDRFSAERPEGSISTLTIQRTEQRDSAMYRCASSLQQGPYEQYFGPGTRLTVT.

This clonotype was seen ten or more times. This chain uses TRBV21-1 with TRBJ2-1; the D call of TRBD2 is as the table states it, not checked on the DNA. TRBV21-1 is classified as a pseudogene. The CDR3 covers 8 residues. The CDR3 here is CAPSRGFF. CDR3 coding DNA: TGTGCACCCTCCCGGGGATTCTTC.

This clonotype was detected ten times or more. The chain couples TRBV5-1 to TRBJ2-7; D unclear. Looked up from germline, CDR1 is SGHRS and CDR2 is YFSETQ. Trimming took off 4 bases at V and 7 bases at J, with 12 bases between the two ends. This CDR3 is built from 12 residues. CDR3 coding DNA: TGCGCCAGCAGCCAGAATGTGGGGGAGCAGTACTTC. Encoded protein: CASSQNVGEQYF.

In its sample, this clonotype was seen a few times. The rearrangement links TRBV5-1 to TRBJ2-2; TRBD2 matches 12 bases. J gave up 3 bases and V 4 bases, and 4 bases lay outside the gene matches. The CDR3 covers 16 residues. Germline lookup yields CDR1 SGHRS and CDR2 YFSETQ. CDR3 DNA: TGCGCCAGCAGCCTACGGACTAGCGGGGACACCGGGGAGCTGTTTTTT. Translation: CASSLRTSGDTGELFF. The complete variable domain, with remaining parts taken from reference TRBV5-1 and TRBJ2-2, reads KAGVTQTPRYLIKTRGQQVTLSCSPISGHRSVSWYQQTPGQGLQFLFEYFSETQRNKGNFPGRFSGRQFSNSRSEMNVSTLELGDSALYLCASSLRTSGDTGELFFGEGSRLTVL.

V is TRBV7-9 and J is TRBJ2-1, with D perhaps matching TRBD2 (5 bases). Trimming removed 8 bases from V and 0 bases from J, with 14 bases in between. CDR1 is SEHNR, CDR2 FQNEAQ, per germline (reference sequence). The CDR3 extends over 15 amino acids. CDR3 region: CASSAQRSSYNEQFF. In nucleotides, the CDR3 is TGTGCCAGCTCCGCCCAGCGGAGCTCCTACAATGAGCAGTTCTTC. The full variable domain, with the rest looked up from reference TRBV7-9 and TRBJ2-1, is DTGVSQNPRHKITKRGQNVTFRCDPISEHNRLYWYRQTLGQGPEFLTYFQNEAQLEKSRLLSDRFSAERPKGSFSTLEIQRTEQGDSAMYLCASSAQRSSYNEQFFGPGTRLTVL.

This clonotype was seen a handful of times. J is TRBJ2-5 and V is TRBV25-1; D ambiguous. Trimming pared 5 bases from V and 1 base from J, leaving 8 bases between. Germline assignment: CDR1 MGHDK and CDR2 SYGVNS. This CDR3 is built from 13 residues. The CDR3 bases are TGTGCCAGCAGTTGGCAGACCCAAGAGACCCAGTACTTC. Its protein is CASSWQTQETQYF.

This clonotype was seen repeatedly, ten times or more. The CDR3 reads CSQLVRKGLAGYNEQFF. The CDR3 nucleotides read TGCAGCCAACTCGTGAGAAAAGGACTAGCGGGGTACAATGAGCAGTTCTTC. V usage is TRBV29-1 and J usage is TRBJ2-1; 12 bases are a match to TRBD2. The V gene's germline CDR1 is SQVTM and CDR2 ANQGSEA. The V gene end was trimmed by 8 bases and the J gene end by 4 bases; junction bases not matched to a gene: 15. This CDR3 is built from 17 residues.

This clonotype was picked up many times. The rearrangement joins TRBV29-1 to TRBJ2-1; D call uncertain. Trimming left V 3 bases short and J 0 bases short, with 9 bases between. The CDR3 covers 14 residues. Germline-derived CDR1 and CDR2 are SQVTM and ANQGSEA. CDR3 in amino acids: CSVESESSYNEQFF. CDR3 DNA: TGCAGCGTTGAGAGTGAGAGCTCCTACAATGAGCAGTTCTTC.

This clonotype was counted ten times or more. The genes are TRBV11-2 and TRBJ2-3, with 7 positions matching TRBD2. Trimming cost V 4 bases and J 0 bases; bases outside gene matches: 4. The length of the CDR3 is 15 residues. Per germline, CDR1 SGHAT and CDR2 FQNNGV. CDR3 amino acids: CASSSAGISTDTQYF. The CDR3, as DNA: TGTGCCAGCAGCTCAGCGGGAATTAGCACAGATACGCAGTATTTT.

This clonotype has ten or more counts. The V and J genes are TRBV20-1 and TRBJ2-5, with 10 positions matching TRBD2. Germline CDR1 is DFQATT and CDR2 is SNEGSKA (reference sequence). The CDR3 sequence is 14 residues long. V lost 6 bases to trimming and J lost 2 bases; unmatched junction nucleotides: 6. The CDR3, as DNA: TGCAGTGCCGCCAGGACTAGCGGACAAGAGACCCAGTACTTC. This gives the protein CSAARTSGQETQYF.

This clonotype was found a few times. The genes are TRBV18 and TRBJ2-1, with D tentatively TRBD2 (5 bases). CDR1 KGHSH and CDR2 LQKENI come from the germline V gene. CDR3 length: 15 residues. V shed 2 bases and J shed 7 bases, with 15 bases lying between them. Here the CDR3 DNA reads TGTGCCAGCTCACCAATAGGTCTAGCAGGTAATGAGCAGTTCTTC. Translation gives CASSPIGLAGNEQFF.

Points on this clonotype: A much more abundant neighbour one base away suggests this may be a read error. The gene calls are TRBV10-3 and TRBJ1-4, with D tentatively TRBD1 (6 bases). The CDR3 has 14 residues. Looked up from germline, CDR1 is ENHRY and CDR2 is SYGVKD. CDR3 DNA sequence: TGTGCCATCACCAGGGGCGCGGGGAATGAAAAACTGCTTTTT. Protein: CAITRGAGNEKLLF.

V is TRBV2 and J is TRBJ2-1, with 10 bases matching TRBD2. CDR3 size: 13 residues. V lost 7 bases, J lost 10 bases, and 7 bases stayed unmatched. Germline V gene lookup returns CDR1 SNHLY and CDR2 FYNNEI. The CDR3 sequence: CASKLSSGREQFF. CDR3 coding DNA: TGTGCCAGCAAATTGTCTAGCGGGAGAGAGCAGTTCTTC.

This clonotype was found many times. The chain combines TRBV7-9 with TRBJ1-1, with D unresolved. Between the trimmed V and J ends, which lost 5 bases and 1 base, there was a span of 8 bases. The germline gives CDR1 SEHNR, CDR2 FQNEAQ (reference sequence). This CDR3 comprises 13 residues. In nucleotides, the CDR3 is TGTGCCAGCAGCCTAGTCACGAACACTGAAGCTTTCTTT. It encodes CASSLVTNTEAFF.

This clonotype was detected ten times or more. The chain combines TRBV20-1 with TRBJ1-1; 8 bases line up with TRBD1. The germline V gene has CDR1 DFQATT and CDR2 SNEGSKA (reference sequence). Trimming removed 3 bases from V and 5 bases from J; junction bases left unmatched: 8. The CDR3 has 14 amino acids. The CDR3 DNA sequence: TGCAGTGCTAGGCGAGGACAGGGCAAGACTGAAGCTTTCTTT. This encodes CSARRGQGKTEAFF.

On this clonotype itself: A single base separates this from a much larger clone, so it may be a read error. The chain carries TRBV12-3 or TRBV12-4 and TRBJ1-4; D is perhaps TRBD1 (5 bases). Trimming took 6 bases from V and 9 from J, leaving 20 bases between them. This CDR3 contains 15 residues. In nucleotides, the CDR3 is TGTGCCAGCAGCTCCGGGACCTTACAGCGGAAAAAACTGTTTTTT. Amino acids: CASSSGTLQRKKLFF.

This clonotype was seen at least ten times. The chain joins TRBV20-1 to TRBJ1-2, with no clear D. The CDR3 spans 14 residues. Germline V gives CDR1 DFQATT, CDR2 SNEGSKA (reference sequence). Between the trimmed V and J ends, which lost 4 bases and 6 bases, there was a span of 18 bases. The CDR3 protein is CSATPSGGRDGYTF. The CDR3, as DNA: TGCAGTGCTACCCCCTCCGGAGGGCGCGATGGCTACACCTTC.

This clonotype has at least ten counts. The chain recombines TRBV12-3 or TRBV12-4 with TRBJ2-2, with 7 bases identical to TRBD2. The length of the CDR3 is 14 residues. V shed 7 bases and J 7 bases; nucleotides not matched to a gene: 9. CDR3 in DNA: TGTGCCAGCACCTCCGGACTAGAGGGCGGGGAGCTGTTTTTT. This encodes CASTSGLEGGELFF.

This clonotype was seen repeatedly, ten times or more. The J gene is TRBJ1-1, the V gene TRBV5-1, with 9 bases matching TRBD1. The CDR3 runs 15 residues. The germline V gene encodes CDR1 SGHRS and CDR2 YFSETQ. Germline trimming cut 4 bases from V and 4 bases from J; bases unmatched to any gene: 8. The CDR3 spells CASSRGQGWTTEAFF. Here the CDR3 DNA reads TGCGCCAGCAGCCGGGGACAGGGCTGGACCACTGAAGCTTTCTTT. Looking up the rest from reference TRBV5-1 and TRBJ1-1 gives the full variable domain: KAGVTQTPRYLIKTRGQQVTLSCSPISGHRSVSWYQQTPGQGLQFLFEYFSETQRNKGNFPGRFSGRQFSNSRSEMNVSTLELGDSALYLCASSRGQGWTTEAFFGQGTRLTVV.

The chain couples TRBV30 to TRBJ2-1; TRBD1 might be the D (7 bases). V lost 1 base, J lost 7 bases, and 14 bases lay in between. This CDR3 comprises 14 residues. Germline CDR1 and CDR2: GTSNPN and SVGIG (reference sequence). CDR3 nucleotide sequence: TGTGCCTGGAGTGACGGTCAGGGGGGTAATGAGCAGTTCTTC. Translation gives CAWSDGQGGNEQFF.

This clonotype was counted at least ten times. The V gene is TRBV15, the J gene TRBJ2-7, with D perhaps TRBD1 (6 bases). Trimming cost V 2 bases and J 6 bases, with 8 bases left between them. Germline values: CDR1 LNHNV, CDR2 YYDKDF (reference sequence). The CDR3 consists of 12 residues. The CDR3 DNA follows: TGTGCCACCAGCAGACAGGGGTCCGAGCAGTACTTC. Translating it yields CATSRQGSEQYF.

This clonotype was seen at least ten times. The chain employs TRBV29-1 and TRBJ1-2, with 8 bases lining up with TRBD1. This CDR3 has 15 residues. Per the germline V gene, CDR1 is SQVTM and CDR2 is ANQGSEA. V was pared by 6 bases and J by 5 bases, with 14 bases of the junction left unmatched. CDR3 loop: CSVWATGGAFYGYTF. The CDR3 DNA reads TGCAGCGTATGGGCAACAGGGGGTGCCTTTTATGGCTACACCTTC.

This clonotype was recorded many times. The chain uses TRBV20-1 and TRBJ2-7, with 10 bases fitting TRBD1. Germline loops: CDR1 DFQATT, CDR2 SNEGSKA (reference sequence). Trimming at V came to 5 bases and at J to 4 bases, leaving 11 bases not matched to a gene. The CDR3 sequence is 15 residues long. The CDR3 loop reads CSARWTGGRKYEQYF. The CDR3 DNA is TGCAGTGCTCGATGGACAGGGGGTCGGAAATACGAGCAGTACTTC.

Many counts were recorded for this clonotype. CDR3 sequence (DNA): TGTGCCAGCAGTTACTCCAGACAGGGGCGCACTGAAGCTTTCTTT. This gives the protein CASSYSRQGRTEAFF. The rearrangement links TRBV6-5 to TRBJ1-1; 8 bases line up with TRBD1. From germline, CDR1 is MNHEY and CDR2 SVGAGI. This CDR3 has 15 residues. Losses at the gene ends were 0 bases for V and 4 bases for J; bases not matched to a gene: 4.

This clonotype has at least ten counts. The rearrangement joins TRBV20-1 to TRBJ2-2; no clear D gene. The CDR3 extends over 12 amino acids. Germline CDR1 and CDR2: DFQATT and SNEGSKA (reference sequence). V gave up 4 bases and J gave up 5 bases, with 8 bases separating them. Written as DNA, the CDR3 is TGCAGTGCTATTTCGCAGACCGGGGAGCTGTTTTTT. Translated, it gives CSAISQTGELFF.

This clonotype showed up many times. The chain carries TRBV27 and TRBJ1-5, with 7 bases identical to TRBD1. V shed 6 bases, J shed 5 bases, and the junction held 10 bases outside the gene matches. This CDR3 has 15 residues. The germline CDR1 and CDR2 sequences are MNHEY and SMNVEV (reference sequence). CDR3 sequence: CASSPGTEKDQPQHF. In nucleotides, the CDR3 is TGTGCCAGCAGCCCCGGGACAGAAAAGGATCAGCCCCAGCATTTT.